These T cell receptor beta chains were read from a single sample in a study of glioma-infiltrating T cells after dendritic cell vaccination. Only in-frame clones appear in the TCRdb table, and some are missing; sequencing was by immunoSEQ multiplex PCR. The data contain about 67,000 clones, under 90% of them singletons. This sample comprised blood, obtained before dendritic cell vaccination. These receptors were collected from a human donor with glioblastoma. The CDR3 runs from the conserved cysteine through the conserved F or W.

J | V | CDR3
TRBJ1-6 | TRBV11-2 | CASSLGAQNSPLHF
TRBJ2-2 | TRBV4-3 | CASSQFSPGTENTGELFF
TRBJ1-6 | TRBV6-5 | CASRTGVRDSPLHF
TRBJ2-3 | TRBV4-1 | CASSQGGGTRTDTQYF
TRBJ1-1 | TRBV6-6 | CASSFSVSTGNTEAFF
TRBJ1-5 | TRBV19 | CASSIARGQGYLPQHF
TRBJ1-1 | TRBV7-9 | CASSSTRQGGPEAFF
TRBJ2-7 | TRBV18 | CASSPDSYYEQYF
TRBJ2-2 | TRBV5-6 | CASSEGLAGSYGELFF
TRBJ1-1 | TRBV11-2 | CASSLDRVNTEAFF
TRBJ2-5 | TRBV15 | CATSRDRSGGEETQYF
TRBJ1-5 | TRBV19 | CASNRDRGVQPQHF
TRBJ1-4 | TRBV4-3 | CASSQDYQINEKLFF
TRBJ2-2 | TRBV6-5 | CASSYSTGNTGELFF
TRBJ1-1 | TRBV10-1 | CASSVFVGGDRRTNTEAFF
TRBJ2-5 | TRBV30 | CAWRGWTEYQETQYF
TRBJ1-4 | TRBV21-1 | CASSSTRGTVRFF
TRBJ2-3 | TRBV6-4 | CASSDSTSGGTDTQYF
TRBJ2-1 | TRBV27 | CASRRRLQTTDSNEQFF
TRBJ2-7 | TRBV29-1 | CSVGSGGYSYEQYF
TRBJ2-7 | TRBV4-1 | CASSQVSGTGGNEQYF
TRBJ1-4 | TRBV5-6 | CASSLAGTGREKLFF
TRBJ1-4 | TRBV5-4 | CASSPGLDEKLFF
TRBJ2-3 | TRBV5-4 | CASSQGRDRRSTDTQYF
TRBJ1-2 | TRBV5-4 | CASSLTGVGGGYTF
TRBJ2-7 | TRBV29-1 | CSVIGGSYEQYF
TRBJ1-1 | TRBV5-1 | CASRVGTGTTEAFF
TRBJ2-4 | TRBV11-2 | CASVDRGRNIQYF
TRBJ2-7 | TRBV6-6 | CASRDSGSSYEQYF
TRBJ2-6 | TRBV5-1 | CASSSSGAPNVLTF
TRBJ2-1 | TRBV7-2 | CASSFGSSYNEQFF
TRBJ2-1 | TRBV5-8 | CASSLLGDEQFF
TRBJ2-7 | TRBV6-5 | CASRESGGAHEQYF
TRBJ1-2 | TRBV6-1 | CASSDRLEYGYTF
TRBJ1-1 | TRBV6-5 | CASRGQGRNTEAFF
TRBJ1-2 | TRBV10-3 | CAISNGQGDGYTF
TRBJ2-5 | TRBV4-2 | CASSQVWRGAGETQYF
TRBJ1-3 | TRBV6-4 | CVSKSGRSSGNTIYF
TRBJ1-1 | TRBV6-1 | CASSAPGPEAFF
TRBJ2-7 | TRBV21-1 | CARHWVSGGLCYEQYF
TRBJ1-1 | TRBV19 | CASSKGTGVASGTEAFF
TRBJ1-6 | TRBV5-4 | CASSLGGTGETLHF
TRBJ2-3 | TRBV6-1 | CASQLVGKDTQYF
TRBJ2-5 | TRBV5-4 | CASSLVAGGTQETQYF
TRBJ2-7 | TRBV25-1 | CASSEGGLAVHEQYF
TRBJ1-6 | TRBV5-1 | CASSLNRESPLHF
TRBJ2-7 | TRBV10-3 | CAISDSYEQYF
. | TRBV6-5 | CASTKAGGLEQYF
TRBJ2-6 | TRBV5-4 | CASSHDPGQGAGANVLTF
TRBJ1-2 | TRBV29-1 | CSGGQGADYGYTF
TRBJ1-2 | TRBV9 | CASSAGSSQYGYTF
TRBJ1-5 | TRBV2 | CASRGGQGVFQPQHF
TRBJ1-1 | TRBV19 | CASRLGKGGTEAFF
TRBJ1-2 | TRBV13 | CASSFGRNYGYTF
TRBJ2-3 | TRBV19 | CATATGIADTQYF
TRBJ2-7 | TRBV6-5 | CASSSDRGLEQYF
TRBJ1-2 | TRBV30 | CAWSVYEYNYTF